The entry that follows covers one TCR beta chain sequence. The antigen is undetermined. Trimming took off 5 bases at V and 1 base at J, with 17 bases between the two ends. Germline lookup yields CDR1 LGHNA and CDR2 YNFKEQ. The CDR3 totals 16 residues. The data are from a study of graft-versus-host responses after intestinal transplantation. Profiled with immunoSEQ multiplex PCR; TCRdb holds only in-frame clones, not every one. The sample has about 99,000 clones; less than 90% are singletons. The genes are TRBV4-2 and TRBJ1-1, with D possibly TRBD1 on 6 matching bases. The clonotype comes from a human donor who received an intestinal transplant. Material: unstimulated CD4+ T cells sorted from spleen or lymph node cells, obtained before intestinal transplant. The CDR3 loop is CASSLGLGGGNTEAFF. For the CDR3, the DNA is TGTGCCAGCAGCTTAGGCCTCGGAGGGGGGAACACTGAAGCTTTCTTT.